The 29 T cell receptor beta chains presented below share a single source sample, sequenced in a study of cytomegalovirus exposure and HLA in healthy donors. PCR involved 60 Vbeta and 13 Jbeta primers. Method: immunoSEQ multiplex PCR; TCRdb's copy keeps in-frame clones and lacks some. The profile shows approximately 150,000 clones, over 65% of them singletons. Sequencing was carried out using PBMCs. These receptors were collected from a woman in her thirties in good health and CMV-seropositive.

As DNA, the CDR3 is TGTGCCAGCAGTCCTGGACAGATCAACACTGAAGCTTTCTTT. This sequence encodes CASSPGQINTEAFF. The rearrangement uses TRBV6-5 and TRBJ1-1; D may be TRBD1 (6 bases). The CDR3 has 14 residues. The germline V gene has CDR1 MNHEY and CDR2 SVGAGI. V lost 5 bases and J 2 bases, leaving 12 bases between the germline ends.

The CDR3 coding sequence is TGTGCCAGCAGCTGGGGGGAACCGACTAGACTGGGTGAGCAGTTCTTC. It is translated as CASSWGEPTRLGEQFF. The chain uses TRBV5-4 and TRBJ2-1, with a tentative D call TRBD2 (6 bases). This CDR3 contains 16 residues. V lost 3 bases and J 9 bases, leaving 22 bases between the germline ends. The germline CDR1 and CDR2 sequences are SGHNT and YYREEE (reference sequence).

The chain has TRBV28 and TRBJ1-4; D unclear. Per the germline V gene, CDR1 is MDHEN and CDR2 is SYDVKM. The V end lost 6 bases, the J end lost 7 bases, and 18 bases lay between the germline ends. The CDR3 contains 15 residues. CDR3 loop: CASRGGLGSSEKLFF. The CDR3 coding sequence is TGTGCCAGCAGGGGCGGACTCGGAAGTAGTGAAAAACTGTTTTTT.

The V and J genes are TRBV30 and TRBJ2-6, with a tentative D call TRBD2 (6 bases). Germline CDR1 and CDR2: GTSNPN and SVGIG (reference sequence). The CDR3 covers 15 residues. V lost 3 bases and J lost 2, with 11 bases in between. The DNA of the CDR3 is TGTGCCTGGAGCTACGGGGGAACTGGGGCCAACGTCCTGACTTTC. Translating it yields CAWSYGGTGANVLTF.

The chain is built from TRBV2 and TRBJ1-5; tentative D call: TRBD1 (5 bases). Germline assignment: CDR1 SNHLY and CDR2 FYNNEI. The V end was cut by 7 bases, the J end by 5 bases, with 9 bases between. The CDR3 length is 12 residues. The CDR3 spells CASTGGYQPQHF. Written as DNA, the CDR3 is TGTGCCAGCACGGGGGGGTATCAGCCCCAGCATTTT.

The chain joins TRBV9 to TRBJ2-7; 10 positions match TRBD1. The junction had 11 bases not matched to a gene; V was cut back by 5 bases and J by 6 bases. CDR3 length: 15 residues. From germline, CDR1 is SGDLS and CDR2 YYNGEE. CDR3 in amino acids: CASSDRDRGASEQYF. In nucleotides, the CDR3 is TGTGCCAGCAGTGATAGGGACAGGGGCGCCTCCGAGCAGTACTTC. The whole variable domain, remainder taken from reference TRBV9 and TRBJ2-7, is DSGVTQTPKHLITATGQRVTLRCSPRSGDLSVYWYQQSLDQGLQFLIQYYNGEERAKGNILERFSAQQFPDLHSELNLSSLELGDSALYFCASSDRDRGASEQYFGPGTRLTVT.

V and J are TRBV9 and TRBJ1-4; 8 nucleotides match TRBD1. Trimming removed 4 bases from V and 15 bases from J; junction bases left unmatched: 11. Per the germline V gene, CDR1 is SGDLS and CDR2 is YYNGEE. CDR3 length: 13 amino acids. For the CDR3, the DNA is TGTGCCAGCAGCCCCAGACAGGGGCAGGAGTTGTTTTTT. It encodes CASSPRQGQELFF.

The chain has TRBV27 and TRBJ2-5; D not resolved. This CDR3 has 14 residues. Germline V lookup: CDR1 MNHEY, CDR2 SMNVEV (reference sequence). With 1 base removed from V and 4 bases from J, the gap between germline ends came to 10 bases. The CDR3 DNA is TGTGCCAGCAGTTTATGGGTACGAGGAGAGACCCAGTACTTC. Amino acids: CASSLWVRGETQYF.

In DNA form, the CDR3 reads TGTGCCAGCACCCTACAGGGGACCGCCCCTAGCTACACCTTC. Translation gives CASTLQGTAPSYTF. The chain joins TRBV6-5 to TRBJ1-2; 7 bases fit TRBD1. The CDR3 contains 14 residues. V lost 7 bases and J lost 9; bases outside the gene matches: 14. Germline V lookup: CDR1 MNHEY, CDR2 SVGAGI.

The rearrangement uses TRBV4-2 and TRBJ2-7, with D perhaps TRBD1 (5 bases). The V gene lost 5 bases and the J gene lost 1 base, with 12 bases spanning the gap. This CDR3 has 14 amino acids. CDR1 is LGHNA, CDR2 YNFKEQ, per germline. DNA of the CDR3: TGTGCCAGCAGCTCGTACCAGGGTTCCTACGAGCAGTACTTC. It translates to CASSSYQGSYEQYF.

V is TRBV19 and J is TRBJ2-6, with TRBD1 as a possible D gene (5 bases). The CDR3 is 16 residues long. Germline assignment: CDR1 LNHDA and CDR2 SQIVND (reference sequence). V shed 5 bases and J shed 0 bases, with 11 bases lying between them. The CDR3 DNA sequence: TGTGCCAGTAGTCAGGGATTGAGCTCTGGGGCCAACGTCCTGACTTTC. It yields the protein CASSQGLSSGANVLTF. Drawing the rest from reference TRBV19 and TRBJ2-6, the complete variable domain is DGGITQSPKYLFRKEGQNVTLSCEQNLNHDAMYWYRQDPGQGLRLIYYSQIVNDFQKGDIAEGYSVSREKKESFPLTVTSAQKNPTAFYLCASSQGLSSGANVLTFGAGSRLTVL.

The V call is TRBV4-3, the J call TRBJ2-5; D not resolved. Deletions cut 0 bases from V and 1 base from J, with 9 bases between. Germline V gene data show CDR1 as LGHNA and CDR2 as YSLEER. The CDR3 is 15 amino acids. The CDR3 region is CASSQDPTFQETQYF. In DNA form, the CDR3 reads TGCGCCAGCAGCCAAGATCCTACCTTCCAAGAGACCCAGTACTTC.

This chain links TRBV28 with TRBJ1-5; the D gene is possibly TRBD1 (6 bases). Trimming shortened V by 4 bases and J by 2 bases, and 12 bases separated the two germline ends. This CDR3 is built from 15 residues. CDR1 is MDHEN and CDR2 is SYDVKM in the germline V gene. The CDR3 DNA follows: TGTGCCAGCAGTTGGGGCAACAGGGGCAATCAGCCCCAGCATTTT. Translation: CASSWGNRGNQPQHF.

The chain links TRBV5-5 to TRBJ2-1, with TRBD2 identical over 7 bases. V dropped 5 bases and J dropped 4; count of bases not matched to a gene: 12. CDR3 size: 16 residues. Germline loops: CDR1 SGHKS, CDR2 YYEKEE (reference sequence). The CDR3 coding sequence is TGTGCCAGCAGGGCGAGGGCAGCGGGATTATACAATGAGCAGTTCTTC. Translated, it gives CASRARAAGLYNEQFF.

This clone showed up just a few times. This chain joins TRBV5-8 and TRBJ1-5; D not certain. The V end lost 0 bases, the J end lost 0 bases, and 7 bases lay between the germline ends. Germline V gene sequence: CDR1 SGHTS, CDR2 YDEGEE. The CDR3 totals 15 residues. The CDR3 bases are TGTGCCAGCAGCTTGGGAGCTAATAGCAATCAGCCCCAGCATTTT. This codes for CASSLGANSNQPQHF.

V and J are TRBV5-5 and TRBJ2-7; D is perhaps TRBD1 (6 bases). Germline V gene sequence: CDR1 SGHKS, CDR2 YYEKEE (reference sequence). The ends were cut back, 2 bases at V and 3 bases at J, with 12 bases in the middle. This CDR3 contains 14 residues. Here the CDR3 reads CASSFRDTNYEQYF. CDR3 DNA sequence: TGTGCCAGCAGCTTCCGGGACACGAACTACGAGCAGTACTTC.

The chain links TRBV5-1 to TRBJ2-3, with D possibly being TRBD1 (6 bases). V lost 5 bases, J lost 1 base, and 14 bases lay in between. Germline CDR1 reads SGHRS; CDR2 reads YFSETQ. The CDR3 sequence is 15 residues long. The CDR3 sequence is CASSPTGPGTDTQYF. The CDR3 DNA sequence: TGCGCCAGCAGTCCAACAGGGCCCGGCACAGATACGCAGTATTTT.

V gene TRBV25-1 combines with J gene TRBJ1-1, with a tentative D call TRBD1 (5 bases). This CDR3 contains 13 residues. Germline CDR1 is MGHDK and CDR2 is SYGVNS. Trimming shortened V by 5 bases and J by 1 base, and 8 bases separated the two germline ends. The CDR3 here is CASSKTGNTEAFF. DNA for the CDR3: TGTGCCAGCAGTAAAACAGGGAACACTGAAGCTTTCTTT.

This clone came up once. CDR3 loop: CASSSFDRVNTEAFF. The CDR3 nucleotides read TGTGCCAGCAGCTCATTTGACAGGGTGAACACTGAAGCTTTCTTT. The V gene is TRBV13, the J gene TRBJ1-1, with 7 nucleotides matching TRBD1. The CDR3 length is 15 residues. Looked up from germline, CDR1 is PRHDT and CDR2 is FYEKMQ (reference sequence). J was trimmed by 0 bases and V by 4 bases; bases with no gene match: 5.

The chain joins TRBV18 to TRBJ1-2, with a tentative D call TRBD1 (5 bases). Germline assignment: CDR1 KGHSH and CDR2 LQKENI. The CDR3 loop spans 14 amino acids. V was shortened by 1 base and J by 4 bases, with 10 bases between the two germline ends. The DNA for the CDR3 is TGTGCCAGCTCACCACAGGACATTGGCTATGGCTACACCTTC. This translates into CASSPQDIGYGYTF.

The table lists this clone with a few counts. This chain joins TRBV7-8 and TRBJ1-4; D is uncertain. The length of the CDR3 is 13 residues. Germline V gene sequence: CDR1 SGHVS, CDR2 FQNEAQ. With 5 bases removed from V and 4 bases from J, the gap between germline ends came to 8 bases. CDR3 sequence: CASSLLHNEKLFF. Here the CDR3 DNA reads TGTGCCAGCAGCCTACTCCATAATGAAAAACTGTTTTTT.

The gene calls are TRBV6-5 and TRBJ2-7, with a weak D call TRBD1 (6 bases). Trimming shortened V by 7 bases and J by 4 bases, and 17 bases separated the two germline ends. Per germline, CDR1 MNHEY and CDR2 SVGAGI. The CDR3 runs to 14 residues. The CDR3 loop reads CASNNQGPQYEQYF. CDR3 DNA sequence: TGTGCCAGCAATAACCAGGGGCCGCAGTACGAGCAGTACTTC.

The chain recombines TRBV10-3 with TRBJ2-1; no clear D. Germline CDR1 ENHRY, CDR2 SYGVKD. The CDR3 totals 11 residues. The germline V and J ends were trimmed by 5 bases and 5 bases, with 4 bases remaining between them. Here the CDR3 DNA reads TGTGCCATCAGTCAAAACAATGAGCAGTTCTTC. It translates to CAISQNNEQFF.

V and J are TRBV2 and TRBJ2-7, with D unresolved. Looked up from germline, CDR1 is SNHLY and CDR2 is FYNNEI. This CDR3 comprises 11 residues. The V and J ends lost 6 bases and 7 bases respectively, with 10 bases between them. CDR3 bases: TGTGCCAGCAGAGGTCGAGGTGAGCAGTACTTC. It is translated as CASRGRGEQYF.

This rearrangement joins TRBV19 to TRBJ2-1; TRBD2 agrees at 9 bases. Trimming at V came to 4 bases and at J to 8 bases, leaving 18 bases not matched to a gene. This CDR3 is built from 18 residues. Germline CDR1 is LNHDA and CDR2 is SQIVND (reference sequence). CDR3 in DNA: TGTGCCAGTAGTACTTGGGCCCGGGCAGCGGGAGGAAAGGATGAGCAGTTCTTC. It translates to CASSTWARAAGGKDEQFF.

This rearrangement joins TRBV30 to TRBJ2-5; 7 nucleotides align to TRBD2. The V segment lost 6 bases and the J segment 1 base; nucleotides outside the gene matches: 5. The germline V gene has CDR1 GTSNPN and CDR2 SVGIG (reference sequence). The length of the CDR3 is 13 residues. CDR3 sequence reads: CACSLAPQETQYF. In DNA, the CDR3 is TGTGCCTGTTCACTAGCGCCCCAAGAGACCCAGTACTTC. The whole variable domain, remainder taken from reference TRBV30 and TRBJ2-5, is SQTIHQWPATLVQPVGSPLSLECTVEGTSNPNLYWYRQAAGRGLQLLFYSVGIGQISSEVPQNLSASRPQDRQFILSSKKLLLSDSGFYLCACSLAPQETQYFGPGTRLLVL.

This chain connects TRBV7-3 to TRBJ1-2; 7 bases agree with TRBD1. V dropped 0 bases and J dropped 7; count of bases not matched to a gene: 5. This CDR3 is 14 amino acids long. Germline V gene sequence: CDR1 SGHTA, CDR2 FQGTGA. In DNA form, the CDR3 reads TGTGCCAGCAGCTTAACGGGGACAGAGTCTGGCTACACCTTC. It yields the protein CASSLTGTESGYTF.

This clone was found a few times. The chain joins TRBV10-1 to TRBJ1-1; D unclear. The germline gives CDR1 WNHNN, CDR2 SYGVQD (reference sequence). The CDR3 is 14 residues long. V lost 0 bases, J lost 1 base, and 6 bases lay in between. CDR3 residues: CASSESWRNTEAFF. The CDR3 bases are TGCGCCAGCAGTGAGTCATGGAGGAACACTGAAGCTTTCTTT.

V is TRBV7-9 and J is TRBJ2-5, with a weak D call TRBD1 (6 bases). The CDR3 has 15 amino acids. V lost 5 bases and J 2 bases, leaving 15 bases between the germline ends. The germline CDR1 and CDR2 sequences are SEHNR and FQNEAQ (reference sequence). For the CDR3, the DNA is TGTGCCAGCAGCCCCTCCCACAGGGAGCAAGAGACCCAGTACTTC. Its protein is CASSPSHREQETQYF. Looking up the rest from reference TRBV7-9 and TRBJ2-5 gives the full variable domain: DTGVSQNPRHKITKRGQNVTFRCDPISEHNRLYWYRQTLGQGPEFLTYFQNEAQLEKSRLLSDRFSAERPKGSFSTLEIQRTEQGDSAMYLCASSPSHREQETQYFGPGTRLLVL.